This T cell receptor (beta chain) was captured by sequencing in a study of T cell changes during pregnancy in multiple sclerosis (dated by TCRdb to between 2018 and 2021). About the investigation overall: Changes in the T cell repertoire over the course of pregnancy were examined in this study in women with multiple sclerosis.

The library was generated by the immunoSEQ multiplex PCR assay. The table was pulled from immuneACCESS by TCRdb, which kept in-frame rearrangements only. Such tables lose some clones; where checked, under half of the loss comes from unresolved V genes, and the rest has no known cause. The sample table records 50,000 or so clones; 90% to 95% of these occur just once. The ten largest clones capture around 0.58% of the sample. V is trimmed back by 3 bases and J by 4 bases, and the junction contains 0 bases that no gene match accounts for. The CDR3, from cysteine to phenylalanine, totals 13 residues. Just the 39-base CDR3 DNA is kept, in frame starting at base 1. The germline V gene encodes CDR1 SGHVS and CDR2 FQNEAQ. This clone was detected only once. Its antigen has not been determined. Base quality data are lacking; no much larger clone is found one base away.

The source of this sequence is a female donor with multiple sclerosis, enrolled in a pregnancy study. The rearrangement joined TRBV7-8 to TRBJ2-1; TRBD1 matches 7 bases in the middle. Sequencing was performed on CD4+ T cells from peripheral blood mononuclear cells, taken in the second trimester of pregnancy. The CDR3 loop reads CASSLGQYNEQFF. The nucleotides read TGTGCCAGCAGCTTGGGACAGTACAATGAGCAGTTCTTC.